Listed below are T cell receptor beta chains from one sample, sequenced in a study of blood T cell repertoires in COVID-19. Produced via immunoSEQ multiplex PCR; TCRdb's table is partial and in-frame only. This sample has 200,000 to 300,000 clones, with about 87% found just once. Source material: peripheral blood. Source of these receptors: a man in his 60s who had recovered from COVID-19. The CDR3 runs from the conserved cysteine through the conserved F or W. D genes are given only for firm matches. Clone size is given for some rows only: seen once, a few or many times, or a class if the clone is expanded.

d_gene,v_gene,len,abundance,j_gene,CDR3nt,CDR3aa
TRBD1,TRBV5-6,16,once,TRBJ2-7,TGTGCCAGCAGCAGACCGGGACAGTCCTCCCCCTACGAGCAGTACTTC,CASSRPGQSSPYEQYF
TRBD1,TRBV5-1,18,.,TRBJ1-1,TGCGCCAGCAGCTTGGCGAGGACAGGGGGCGAGGAGGACACTGAAGCTTTCTTT,CASSLARTGGEEDTEAFF
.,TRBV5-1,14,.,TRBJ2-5,TGCGCCAGCAGCAAACCGGGGAAACAAGAGACCCAGTACTTC,CASSKPGKQETQYF
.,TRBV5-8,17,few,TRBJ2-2,TGTGCCAGCAGCTTGGAGGTCAGGCAGGTTGACACCGGGGAGCTGTTTTTT,CASSLEVRQVDTGELFF
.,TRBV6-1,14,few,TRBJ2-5,TGTGCCAGCAGTGAAGTTCACGGGGTTGAGACCCAGTACTTC,CASSEVHGVETQYF
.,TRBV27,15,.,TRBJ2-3,TGTGCCAGCAGTTACTTGGGGCCGAGCACAGATACGCAGTATTTT,CASSYLGPSTDTQYF
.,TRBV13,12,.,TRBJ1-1,TGTGCCAGCAGCTTAGGCCGGGCTGAAGCTTTCTTT,CASSLGRAEAFF
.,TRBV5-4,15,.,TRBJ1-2,TGTGCCAGCAGCTCCAGGGGTCCCGGTAACTATGGCTACACCTTC,CASSSRGPGNYGYTF
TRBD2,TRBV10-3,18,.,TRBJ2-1,TGTGCCATCAGTGCAGGGAGCGGGGGGGCCGGTTCCTACAATGAGCAGTTCTTC,CAISAGSGGAGSYNEQFF
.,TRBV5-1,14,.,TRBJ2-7,TGCGCCAGCAGCTTGCAGGGGGGAAGCACCGAGCAGTACTTC,CASSLQGGSTEQYF
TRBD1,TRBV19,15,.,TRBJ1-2,TGTGCCAGTAGTACCGCAGCACAGGGGTTAGGAGGCTACACCTTC,CASSTAAQGLGGYTF
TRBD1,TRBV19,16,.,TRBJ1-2,TGTGCCAGTAGTATAGATCTAACAGGGGCTAACTATGGCTACACCTTC,CASSIDLTGANYGYTF
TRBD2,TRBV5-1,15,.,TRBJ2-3,TGCGCCAGCAGCTTTAACGGGGGGAGAACAGATACGCAGTATTTT,CASSFNGGRTDTQYF
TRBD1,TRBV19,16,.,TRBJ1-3,TGTGCCAGTAGATCGACAGGGGTCCGATCTGGAAACACCATATATTTT,CASRSTGVRSGNTIYF
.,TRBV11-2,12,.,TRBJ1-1,TGTGCCAGCAGCATCTTATGGAGGGAAGCTTTCTTT,CASSILWREAFF
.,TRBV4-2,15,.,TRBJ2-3,TGTGCCAGCAGCCAAGTAGCGTTGAGCACAGATACGCAGTATTTT,CASSQVALSTDTQYF
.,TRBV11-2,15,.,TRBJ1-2,TGTGCCAGCAGCTTAGTGGGAGGGGAACCCTATGGCTACACCTTC,CASSLVGGEPYGYTF
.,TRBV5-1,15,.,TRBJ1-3,TGCGCCAGCAGCTTCGAGATTAGCTCTGGAAACACCATATATTTT,CASSFEISSGNTIYF
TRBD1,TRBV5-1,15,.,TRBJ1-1,TGCGCCAGCACCCTAGGGGACAGGGGCGGCACTGAAGCTTTCTTT,CASTLGDRGGTEAFF
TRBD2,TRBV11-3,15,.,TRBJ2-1,TGTGCCAGCAGCTCGAGCGGGAGCTCCTACAATGAGCAGTTCTTC,CASSSSGSSYNEQFF
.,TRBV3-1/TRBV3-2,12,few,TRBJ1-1,TGTGCCAGCACCAACAGTCTTACTGAAGCTTTCTTT,CASTNSLTEAFF
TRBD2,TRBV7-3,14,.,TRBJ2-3,TGTGCCAGCAGCTTAATAGCGGGGCCCTATACGCAGTATTTT,CASSLIAGPYTQYF
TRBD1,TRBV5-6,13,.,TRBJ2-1,TGTGCCAGCAGCTTCGGGACAGGGGGAGAGCAGTTCTTC,CASSFGTGGEQFF
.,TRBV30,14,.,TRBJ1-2,TGTGCCTGGAACCTCCGAACAGGACCCTATGGCTACACCTTC,CAWNLRTGPYGYTF
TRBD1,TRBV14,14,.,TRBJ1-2,TGTGCCAGCAGCCAAGCTAAGGGGGCGAATGGCTACACCTTC,CASSQAKGANGYTF
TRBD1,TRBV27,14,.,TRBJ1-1,TGTGCCAGCAGAACAGGGGGCTGGGGCGCTGAAGCTTTCTTT,CASRTGGWGAEAFF
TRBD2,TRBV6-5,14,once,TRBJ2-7,TGTGCCAGCAGGCGGGGGGCCACCCACTACGAGCAGTACTTC,CASRRGATHYEQYF
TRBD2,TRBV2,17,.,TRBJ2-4,TGTGCCAGCAGTGAACGAAGCGGGGGGGCCTTAAAAAACATTCAGTACTTC,CASSERSGGALKNIQYF
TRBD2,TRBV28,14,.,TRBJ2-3,TGTGCCAGCAGCATAGCGGGGGGGCAGTATACGCAGTATTTT,CASSIAGGQYTQYF
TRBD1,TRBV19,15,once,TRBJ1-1,TGTGCCAGTAGTATGGGGGGGACAGGAAGGAGTGAAGCTTTCTTT,CASSMGGTGRSEAFF
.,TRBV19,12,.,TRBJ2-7,TGTGCCAGTAGTGCCCCACCGGGTGGGCAGTACTTC,CASSAPPGGQYF
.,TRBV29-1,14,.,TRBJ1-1,TGCAGCGTTACCACTGGGGGCATGAACACTGAAGCTTTCTTT,CSVTTGGMNTEAFF
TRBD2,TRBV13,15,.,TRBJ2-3,TGTGCCAGCAGAGTCAGACTAGCGTCGACAGATACGCAGTATTTT,CASRVRLASTDTQYF
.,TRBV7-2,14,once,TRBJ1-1,TGTGCCAGCAGCTTAGACACGTTGAACACTGAAGCTTTCTTT,CASSLDTLNTEAFF
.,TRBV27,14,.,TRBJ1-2,TGTGCCAGCAGTTCTCTCCGGAACAGCAACGGCTACACCTTC,CASSSLRNSNGYTF
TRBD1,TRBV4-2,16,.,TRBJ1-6,TGTGCCAGCAGCCAACCGACAGGGAGATCTATCGTAACCCTCCACTTT,CASSQPTGRSIVTLHF
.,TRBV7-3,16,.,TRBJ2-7,TGTGCCAGCAGAGTAGACTCGGGCGGGGCTTCCTACGAGCAGTACTTC,CASRVDSGGASYEQYF
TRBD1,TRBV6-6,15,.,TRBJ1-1,TGTGCCAGCAGTTACCCGGGACAGGGGACGACTGAAGCTTTCTTT,CASSYPGQGTTEAFF
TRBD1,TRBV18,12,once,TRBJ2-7,TGTGCCAGCTCGGACAGGGGCTACGAGCAGTACTTC,CASSDRGYEQYF
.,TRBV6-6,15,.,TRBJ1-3,TGTGCCAGCAGTCCGGGGGGAAGCTCTGGAAACACCATATATTTT,CASSPGGSSGNTIYF
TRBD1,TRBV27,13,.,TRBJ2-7,TGTGCCAGCCGCAGGACAGGGAGGTACGAGCAGTACTTC,CASRRTGRYEQYF
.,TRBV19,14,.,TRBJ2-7,TGTGCCAGCAGAGAAAATGGCGGGGTCTACGAGCAGTACTTC,CASRENGGVYEQYF
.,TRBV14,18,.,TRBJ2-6,TGTGCCAGCAGCCAAGGTCAGGGGCCTTTCTCTGGGGCCAACGTCCTGACTTTC,CASSQGQGPFSGANVLTF
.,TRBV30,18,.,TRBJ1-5,TGTGCCTGGAGTGCGGCGGGACTCGGCAATTCAGCCTATCAGCCCCAGCATTTT,CAWSAAGLGNSAYQPQHF
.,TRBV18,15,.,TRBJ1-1,TGTGCCAGCTCACCACTGGGCCAGGATAGGACTGAAGCTTTCTTT,CASSPLGQDRTEAFF
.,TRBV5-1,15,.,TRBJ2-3,TGCGCCAGCAGCTTTCCGGGATCGGCCACAGATACGCAGTATTTT,CASSFPGSATDTQYF